Each of the 27 T cell receptor beta chains below was sequenced from the same sample in a study of T cells in Graves' hyperthyroidism and ophthalmopathy. There were TCR beta CDR3 regions amplified from RNA transcripts. The TCR CDR3 was amplified in a first-round RT-PCR using the HTBI primer set. TCRdb reprocessed the multiplex PCR reads with MiXCR, giving one entry per CDR3 protein. The table lists about 400,000 distinct CDR3 sequences, nearly 15% of them singletons. Material for sequencing was blood. All receptors come from a woman aged 55-70 years with Graves' ophthalmopathy.

This clonotype has more than one count but fewer than ten. CDR3 sequence (DNA): TGTGCCAGCAGTGAATATCGGATAGCGGGAGACGAGCAGTTCTTC. Its translation is CASSEYRIAGDEQFF. This chain links TRBV25-1 with TRBJ2-1; 9 bases are shared with TRBD2. The germline V gene encodes CDR1 MGHDK and CDR2 SYGVNS. The CDR3 has 15 residues. V dropped 0 bases and J dropped 10; count of bases not matched to a gene: 7.

Here the CDR3 DNA reads TGTGCCAGCAGCCCACTCGACAGGCTGGCCACTGAAGCTTTCTTT. It specifies CASSPLDRLATEAFF. V usage is TRBV3-1 and J usage is TRBJ1-1; D possibly corresponds to TRBD1 (6 bases). Germline V gene sequence: CDR1 LGHDT, CDR2 YNNKEL (reference sequence). The CDR3 has 15 amino acids. V lost 4 bases and J 4 bases, leaving 16 bases between the germline ends. Combining the CDR3 with reference TRBV3-1 and TRBJ1-1 gives the whole variable domain DTAVSQTPKYLVTQMGNDKSIKCEQNLGHDTMYWYKQDSKKFLKIMFSYNNKELIINETVPNRFSPKSPDKAHLNLHINSLELGDSAVYFCASSPLDRLATEAFFGQGTRLTVV.

The gene calls are TRBV4-2 and TRBJ2-5; D is ambiguous. This CDR3 spans 16 amino acids. The germline V gene has CDR1 LGHNA and CDR2 YNFKEQ. Deletions cut 1 base from V and 5 bases from J, with 17 bases between. The CDR3, as DNA: TGTGCCAGCAGCCAAGGAACGTCTAATGTGTTGGAGACCCAGTACTTC. Protein product: CASSQGTSNVLETQYF.

This clonotype was observed many times. V is TRBV12-3 or TRBV12-4 and J is TRBJ2-3, with 11 nucleotides matching TRBD2. The J segment lost 1 base and the V segment lost 5 bases, leaving 8 bases of the junction unmatched. The CDR3 sequence is 17 residues long. The CDR3 loop is CASSLTQGLAGTDTQYF. As DNA, the CDR3 is TGTGCCAGCAGTCTAACACAGGGACTAGCGGGCACAGATACGCAGTATTTT.

This clonotype was counted ten times or more. The CDR3 DNA reads as TGTGCCAGCAGCCGGGACTCATCAGGCGAAAAACTGTTTTTT. Its protein product is CASSRDSSGEKLFF. J is TRBJ1-4 and V is TRBV3-1; tentatively, D is TRBD1 (5 bases). Trimming stripped 4 bases from V and 8 bases from J, with 14 bases between. The CDR3 totals 14 residues. CDR1 and CDR2 from the germline V gene are LGHDT and YNNKEL (reference sequence).

This clonotype was seen many times. V gene TRBV20-1 combines with J gene TRBJ1-1, with D tentatively TRBD1 (5 bases). V lost 6 bases to trimming and J lost 0 bases, with 14 bases between them. CDR3 length: 14 residues. Per the germline V gene, CDR1 is DFQATT and CDR2 is SNEGSKA (reference sequence). DNA of the CDR3: TGCAGTGCGTGGCGACAGTTGATGAACACTGAAGCTTTCTTT. Amino acid sequence: CSAWRQLMNTEAFF.

At least ten counts were recorded for this clonotype. The chain has TRBV11-2 and TRBJ2-7; perhaps TRBD2 as D (5 bases). With 5 bases removed from V and 6 bases from J, the gap between germline ends came to 14 bases. Germline V CDR1 and CDR2: SGHAT, FQNNGV. This CDR3 spans 13 amino acids. The CDR3, as DNA: TGTGCCAGCAGCGCCGGACTCCCCAGCGAGCAGTACTTC. Protein: CASSAGLPSEQYF.

This clonotype was counted at least ten times. V usage is TRBV5-1 and J usage is TRBJ2-3, with 9 bases lining up with TRBD2. The CDR3 loop spans 17 amino acids. Germline V gene sequence: CDR1 SGHRS, CDR2 YFSETQ. The trim removed 5 bases at V and 2 bases at J, leaving 12 bases unmatched. CDR3 region: CASSEAAGGRSTDTQYF. In nucleotides, the CDR3 is TGCGCCAGCAGTGAGGCCGCGGGAGGGAGGTCCACAGATACGCAGTATTTT.

The genes are TRBV14 and TRBJ1-3, with no clear D. The CDR3 is 14 amino acids. CDR1 and CDR2 (germline): SGHDN, FVKESK. V was clipped by 2 bases and J by 2 bases, with 7 bases between them. CDR3 DNA: TGTGCCAGCAGCCAAATCAACGCTGGAAACACCATATATTTT. It encodes CASSQINAGNTIYF.

This clonotype was counted at least ten times. The chain is built from TRBV27 and TRBJ2-5, with 9 bases lining up with TRBD1. CDR1 MNHEY and CDR2 SMNVEV come from the germline V gene (reference sequence). The J segment lost 5 bases and the V segment lost 5 bases, leaving 12 bases of the junction unmatched. This CDR3 region has 16 residues. In nucleotides, the CDR3 is TGTGCCAGCAGTGCCGGGACAGGGAGTCTGGATGAGACCCAGTACTTC. This gives the protein CASSAGTGSLDETQYF.

Notes on this clonotype: A single base separates this from a much larger clone, so it may be a read error. The genes are TRBV11-2 and TRBJ2-2; 9 positions agree with TRBD2. V gave up 1 base and J gave up 4 bases; unmatched junction bases: 7. The CDR3 loop spans 17 amino acids. The germline V gene has CDR1 SGHAT and CDR2 FQNNGV. CDR3 residues: CASSLGPLAGITGELFF. Written as DNA, the CDR3 is TGTGCCAGCAGCTTAGGCCCCCTAGCGGGGATCACCGGGGAGCTGTTTTTT.

J is TRBJ2-5 and V is TRBV20-1; TRBD2 aligns across 11 bases. CDR1 DFQATT and CDR2 SNEGSKA come from the germline V gene (reference sequence). The CDR3 covers 16 residues. V lost 5 bases and J lost 2; bases outside the gene matches: 10. The CDR3 region is CSAVPPSGRTQETQYF. The CDR3 bases are TGCAGTGCTGTCCCCCCTAGCGGGAGGACGCAAGAGACCCAGTACTTC.

This clonotype was seen at least ten times. The gene calls are TRBV28 and TRBJ2-7; D is possibly TRBD1 (6 bases). CDR1 and CDR2 from the germline V gene are MDHEN and SYDVKM. Trimming stripped 4 bases from V and 2 bases from J, with 12 bases between. This CDR3 comprises 14 residues. This CDR3 is CASSSPGQTYEQYF. CDR3 DNA: TGTGCCAGCAGTTCTCCCGGACAGACCTACGAGCAGTACTTC.

At least ten counts were recorded for this clonotype. This rearrangement joins TRBV12-5 to TRBJ2-1; no clear D gene. There are 12 residues in the CDR3. From germline, CDR1 is LGHNT and CDR2 FRNRAP. The V and J ends lost 3 bases and 6 bases respectively, with 6 bases between them. CDR3 DNA: TGTGCTAGTGGTTTTGACGGCAATGAGCAGTTCTTC. Translating gives CASGFDGNEQFF. Complete variable domain (other parts from reference TRBV12-5 and TRBJ2-1): DARVTQTPRHKVTEMGQEVTMRCQPILGHNTVFWYRQTMMQGLELLAYFRNRAPLDDSGMPKDRFSAEMPDATLATLKIQPSEPRDSAVYFCASGFDGNEQFFGPGTRLTVL.

This clonotype came up a few times. The CDR3, as DNA: TGTGCCAGCAGCACCCCGCAGGCAGGGGGCCACTATGGCTACACCTTC. It codes for CASSTPQAGGHYGYTF. The genes are TRBV7-9 and TRBJ1-2, with 8 bases that match TRBD1. The germline CDR1 and CDR2 sequences are SEHNR and FQNEAQ (reference sequence). V lost 5 bases to trimming and J lost 3 bases; unmatched junction nucleotides: 11. This CDR3 is built from 16 residues.

This clonotype was counted many times. V and J are TRBV19 and TRBJ2-1; 13 nucleotides line up with TRBD2. The CDR3 sequence is 18 residues long. V lost 4 bases, J lost 0 bases, and 6 bases stayed unmatched. Germline loops: CDR1 LNHDA, CDR2 SQIVND (reference sequence). CDR3 DNA: TGTGCCAGTAGTAGGCGTCGGACTAGCGGGAGCTCCTACAATGAGCAGTTCTTC. Its translation is CASSRRRTSGSSYNEQFF.

This clonotype came up a few times. V gene TRBV24-1 combines with J gene TRBJ2-5; maybe TRBD2 (6 bases). The ends were cut back, 8 bases at V and 5 bases at J, with 14 bases in the middle. CDR3 length: 13 residues. CDR1 is KGHDR, CDR2 SFDVKD, per germline. CDR3 DNA: TGTGCCACCACCGGCGGGAAGGGGGAGACCCAGTACTTC. Protein: CATTGGKGETQYF.

This clonotype was seen repeatedly, ten times or more. V and J are TRBV12-3 or TRBV12-4 and TRBJ2-3; D uncertain. This CDR3 is 14 amino acids long. The V end was cut by 3 bases, the J end by 5 bases, with 12 bases between. The CDR3 spells CASSFSGPQDTQYF. In DNA, the CDR3 is TGTGCCAGCAGTTTTTCGGGTCCCCAAGATACGCAGTATTTT.

This chain links TRBV5-1 with TRBJ1-2, with D hard to call. CDR3 length: 15 amino acids. Germline CDR1 SGHRS, CDR2 YFSETQ. V was cut by 1 base and J by 0 bases, with 10 bases left in between. The CDR3 loop is CASSLSGNPNYGYTF. The DNA of the CDR3 is TGCGCCAGCAGCTTGAGCGGAAATCCTAACTATGGCTACACCTTC.

This chain joins TRBV10-1 and TRBJ2-7; D perhaps matches TRBD1 (6 bases). CDR1 and CDR2 (germline): WNHNN, SYGVQD (reference sequence). V was shortened by 8 bases and J by 5 bases, with 19 bases between the two germline ends. The CDR3 is made up of 14 amino acids. The CDR3 spells CASGPDRRGDEQYF. CDR3 nucleotides: TGCGCCAGCGGCCCCGACAGGCGAGGTGACGAGCAGTACTTC.

The V call is TRBV6-1, the J call TRBJ2-7, with a weak D call TRBD1 (5 bases). In germline, CDR1 is MNHNS, CDR2 SASEGT. V lost 7 bases, J lost 6 bases, and 19 bases lay in between. The CDR3 length is 14 residues. The CDR3 sequence: CASTHRTSQGEQYF. CDR3 DNA: TGTGCCAGCACTCACCGGACATCCCAGGGCGAGCAGTACTTC.

This clonotype was observed at least ten times. The chain is built from TRBV5-1 and TRBJ1-3; weak D call: TRBD1 (5 bases). Per the germline V gene, CDR1 is SGHRS and CDR2 is YFSETQ. The CDR3 length is 17 residues. V was cut by 0 bases and J by 4 bases, with 17 bases left in between. The CDR3 DNA reads TGCGCCAGCAGCTTGGCCGGGGCCGGCAGATACGGAAACACCATATATTTT. Translation gives CASSLAGAGRYGNTIYF. Using reference TRBV5-1 and TRBJ1-3 for the parts outside the CDR3, the full variable domain is KAGVTQTPRYLIKTRGQQVTLSCSPISGHRSVSWYQQTPGQGLQFLFEYFSETQRNKGNFPGRFSGRQFSNSRSEMNVSTLELGDSALYLCASSLAGAGRYGNTIYFGEGSWLTVV.

This clonotype was seen ten or more times. The chain combines TRBV3-1 with TRBJ2-1; possibly TRBD1 for D (6 bases). The germline V gene has CDR1 LGHDT and CDR2 YNNKEL (reference sequence). This CDR3 has 15 residues. Trimming shortened V by 7 bases and J by 0 bases, and 13 bases separated the two germline ends. In DNA, the CDR3 is TGTGCCAGCATGGACAGCGGAAGCTCCTACAATGAGCAGTTCTTC. Its translation: CASMDSGSSYNEQFF.

This clonotype appeared once. This sequence joins TRBV12-5 and TRBJ2-2, with D perhaps TRBD2 (5 bases). The germline V gene encodes CDR1 LGHNT and CDR2 FRNRAP. Trimming cost V 3 bases and J 8 bases, with 13 bases left between them. The CDR3 loop spans 14 amino acids. The CDR3, as DNA: TGTGCTAGTGGTTTCCCCAACGGGGTAGGGGAGCTGTTTTTT. Its translation is CASGFPNGVGELFF.

The chain employs TRBV10-3 and TRBJ2-2; tentatively, D is TRBD1 or TRBD2 (5 bases each). The germline V gene encodes CDR1 ENHRY and CDR2 SYGVKD. The CDR3 consists of 15 residues. V lost 7 bases to trimming and J lost 1 base, with 13 bases between them. The CDR3: CAINSRGLNTGELFF. CDR3 DNA sequence: TGTGCCATCAATTCTCGGGGCCTGAACACCGGGGAGCTGTTTTTT.

This clonotype showed up many times. The chain employs TRBV4-1 and TRBJ1-3; no clear D gene. From germline, CDR1 is MGHRA and CDR2 YSYEKL. The CDR3 covers 14 residues. V was clipped by 0 bases and J by 4 bases, with 7 bases between them. DNA for the CDR3: TGCGCCAGCAGCCAAGACGACTGGGGAAACACCATATATTTT. Residues: CASSQDDWGNTIYF.

This clonotype was picked up a small number of times. The chain carries TRBV5-4 and TRBJ2-3, with D perhaps TRBD2 (6 bases). The V end was cut by 3 bases, the J end by 1 base, with 12 bases between. CDR3 length equals 15 residues. CDR1 is SGHNT, CDR2 YYREEE, per germline (reference sequence). In DNA, the CDR3 is TGTGCCAGCAGCTCCCGGGACTGGGGCACAGATACGCAGTATTTT. Its translation is CASSSRDWGTDTQYF.